The 31 T cell receptor beta chains presented below share a single source sample, sequenced in a study of blood T cell repertoires in COVID-19. Assay: immunoSEQ multiplex PCR; the TCRdb copy retains only in-frame clones and omits some. The table shows roughly 460,000 clones, with roughly 89% occurring only once. The specimen was peripheral blood. The receptor source for this set is a man between 18 and 35 years old with COVID-19, enrolled during active disease.

The gene calls are TRBV13 and TRBJ2-4; D is perhaps TRBD2 (5 bases). Germline V gene data show CDR1 as PRHDT and CDR2 as FYEKMQ (reference sequence). CDR3 size: 14 residues. The V end was cut by 4 bases, the J end by 11 bases, with 18 bases between. The CDR3 DNA reads TGTGCCAGCAGCTCCGGGCCCCCTCTGCGGGTTCAGTACTTC. It translates to CASSSGPPLRVQYF.

The chain employs TRBV7-9 and TRBJ2-1; 8 positions agree with TRBD1. V shed 4 bases and J 10 bases; nucleotides not matched to a gene: 9. The CDR3 consists of 14 residues. CDR1 and CDR2 from the germline V gene are SEHNR and FQNEAQ (reference sequence). The CDR3 loop is CASSSLNDRGEQFF. The CDR3 DNA follows: TGTGCCAGCAGCTCCCTCAACGACAGGGGAGAGCAGTTCTTC.

This clone was counted a single time. The chain combines TRBV24-1 with TRBJ2-1; D is ambiguous. CDR1 and CDR2 (germline): KGHDR, SFDVKD. Trimming shortened V by 7 bases and J by 0 bases, and 12 bases separated the two germline ends. The CDR3 is 15 residues long. The CDR3 spells CATSPHQNSYNEQFF. CDR3 nucleotide sequence: TGTGCCACCAGCCCCCACCAGAACTCCTACAATGAGCAGTTCTTC.

This chain links TRBV6-1 with TRBJ2-5, with D perhaps TRBD1 (5 bases). The CDR3 runs 14 residues. Trimming left V 2 bases short and J 7 bases short, with 14 bases between. From germline, CDR1 is MNHNS and CDR2 SASEGT. CDR3 coding DNA: TGTGCCAGCAGTGAAACGGGCCAGGGCGGGACCCAGTACTTC. Amino acids: CASSETGQGGTQYF.

The rearrangement links TRBV7-2 to TRBJ1-1; D not resolved. This CDR3 has 15 residues. Trimming pared 5 bases from V and 6 bases from J, leaving 19 bases between. Germline lookup yields CDR1 SGHTA and CDR2 FQGNSA. The CDR3 region is CASSLSPEGQAEAFF. The CDR3 nucleotides read TGTGCCAGCAGCCTGAGTCCCGAGGGCCAGGCTGAAGCTTTCTTT.

V and J are TRBV5-1 and TRBJ2-3; 8 nucleotides agree with TRBD2. Germline assignment: CDR1 SGHRS and CDR2 YFSETQ. The CDR3 loop spans 16 amino acids. After removal of 5 bases from V and 0 bases from J, the junction contained 8 bases not matched to a gene. The chain's CDR3 is CASRESSGFSTDTQYF. CDR3 bases: TGCGCCAGCAGGGAGTCTAGCGGGTTTAGCACAGATACGCAGTATTTT. The whole variable domain, filled in from reference TRBV5-1 and TRBJ2-3, reads KAGVTQTPRYLIKTRGQQVTLSCSPISGHRSVSWYQQTPGQGLQFLFEYFSETQRNKGNFPGRFSGRQFSNSRSEMNVSTLELGDSALYLCASRESSGFSTDTQYFGPGTRLTVL.

This chain connects TRBV12-3 or TRBV12-4 to TRBJ1-4; TRBD1 agrees at 8 bases. Unmatched junction bases numbered 5, after V lost 6 bases and J lost 8 bases. The CDR3 runs to 13 residues. The DNA of the CDR3 is TGTGCCAGCAGGCAGGGGGCCTGGGAAAAACTGTTTTTT. Encoded protein: CASRQGAWEKLFF.

This chain joins TRBV7-9 and TRBJ1-5; possible D gene TRBD1, 5 bases. Per germline, CDR1 SEHNR and CDR2 FQNEAQ (reference sequence). Trimming removed 3 bases at V and 4 bases at J, with 7 bases between. The length of the CDR3 is 13 residues. CDR3 DNA: TGTGCCAGCAGCTTTGGGGGGAATCAGCCCCAGCATTTT. This gives the protein CASSFGGNQPQHF.

The chain uses TRBV13 and TRBJ1-3; 8 bases map to TRBD1. V lost 0 bases, J lost 3 bases, and 7 bases stayed unmatched. Germline CDR1 PRHDT, CDR2 FYEKMQ (reference sequence). The CDR3 consists of 17 residues. The CDR3 bases are TGTGCCAGCAGCTTAGGCTGGACAGGGTCGAGTGGAAACACCATATATTTT. Translating it yields CASSLGWTGSSGNTIYF.

This clone has a single count. The rearrangement links TRBV6-1 to TRBJ2-3; D is possibly TRBD2 (5 bases). The V gene lost 3 bases and the J gene lost 5 bases, with 12 bases spanning the gap. In germline, CDR1 is MNHNS, CDR2 SASEGT. CDR3 length equals 14 residues. CDR3 protein: CASSDRGVRDTQYF. The CDR3 nucleotides read TGTGCCAGCAGTGACCGGGGTGTTAGAGATACGCAGTATTTT.

This chain uses TRBV5-6 with TRBJ1-2; no clear D gene. The germline V and J ends were trimmed by 0 bases and 4 bases, with 16 bases remaining between them. The CDR3 consists of 16 residues. CDR1 SGHDT and CDR2 YYEEEE come from the germline V gene. DNA for the CDR3: TGTGCCAGCAGCTTGGCCGGAGAGGGTTCCCTCTATGGCTACACCTTC. This sequence encodes CASSLAGEGSLYGYTF.

V gene TRBV5-1 combines with J gene TRBJ1-1; D call uncertain. V lost 6 bases and J 7 bases, leaving 22 bases between the germline ends. CDR3 length: 15 amino acids. The germline V gene has CDR1 SGHRS and CDR2 YFSETQ. CDR3 region: CASKVSSEVVGEAFF. CDR3 DNA sequence: TGCGCCAGCAAGGTCTCGTCCGAGGTTGTGGGTGAAGCTTTCTTT.

This chain uses TRBV18 with TRBJ2-7; 10 bases are a match to TRBD1. Germline-derived CDR1 and CDR2 are KGHSH and LQKENI. Trimming cost V 5 bases and J 3 bases; bases outside gene matches: 4. The CDR3 length is 14 residues. The CDR3 DNA sequence: TGTGCCAGCTCATCTAGGACAGGGGGCTACGAGCAGTACTTC. Amino acid sequence: CASSSRTGGYEQYF.

As concerns this clone: The junction shows a germline mismatch at one end, possibly a read error. V is TRBV19 and J is TRBJ2-7; 7 bases align to TRBD2. The V gene's germline CDR1 is LNHDA and CDR2 SQIVND (reference sequence). This CDR3 is 15 amino acids long. Here the CDR3 reads CASRIAGGSSYEQYF. In DNA form, the CDR3 reads TGTGCCAGTAGAATAGCGGGCGGGAGCTCCTACGAGCAGTACTTC.

The rearrangement uses TRBV5-1 and TRBJ2-1; 7 bases agree with TRBD1. Germline CDR1 SGHRS, CDR2 YFSETQ. Germline trimming cut 4 bases from V and 4 bases from J; bases unmatched to any gene: 14. CDR3 length: 17 amino acids. CDR3 residues: CASSLLKGGNEYNEQFF. DNA of the CDR3: TGCGCCAGCAGCCTACTCAAAGGGGGCAATGAGTACAATGAGCAGTTCTTC.

With respect to this clone: This sample includes further DNA sequences coding for the same CDR3. The rearrangement links TRBV2 to TRBJ2-1; the D gene is possibly TRBD2 (6 bases). Germline CDR1 reads SNHLY; CDR2 reads FYNNEI. The V end lost 6 bases, the J end lost 1 base, and 10 bases lay between the germline ends. This CDR3 is 14 amino acids long. DNA of the CDR3: TGTGCCAGCAGCCCGGGAGTTTCCTACAATGAGCAGTTCTTC. This gives the protein CASSPGVSYNEQFF.

Here the CDR3 DNA reads TGTGCCAGTAGTAGGGACATCCGACAGGCCTTGACAACTAATGAAAAACTGTTTTTT. Translating gives CASSRDIRQALTTNEKLFF. The V gene is TRBV19, the J gene TRBJ1-4; possible D gene TRBD1, 6 bases. CDR3 size: 19 residues. Germline assignment: CDR1 LNHDA and CDR2 SQIVND (reference sequence). V was pared by 4 bases and J by 0 bases, with 21 bases between.

The J gene is TRBJ1-2, the V gene TRBV30; TRBD1 agrees at 9 bases. The V segment lost 8 bases and the J segment 1 base; nucleotides outside the gene matches: 14. The CDR3 runs 16 residues. Per the germline V gene, CDR1 is GTSNPN and CDR2 is SVGIG (reference sequence). The CDR3 loop reads CARTSGTGRFNYGYTF. CDR3 sequence (DNA): TGTGCCCGAACCTCCGGGACAGGGCGATTTAACTATGGCTACACCTTC. Using reference TRBV30 and TRBJ1-2 for the parts outside the CDR3, the full variable domain is SQTIHQWPATLVQPVGSPLSLECTVEGTSNPNLYWYRQAAGRGLQLLFYSVGIGQISSEVPQNLSASRPQDRQFILSSKKLLLSDSGFYLCARTSGTGRFNYGYTFGSGTRLTVV.

The chain recombines TRBV19 with TRBJ1-6, with D unresolved. The germline V gene has CDR1 LNHDA and CDR2 SQIVND (reference sequence). The CDR3 loop spans 14 amino acids. Trimming cost V 5 bases and J 8 bases, with 13 bases left between them. CDR3 bases: TGTGCCAGTAGTGTTACCGGGAAGGATTCACCCCTCCACTTT. Translating gives CASSVTGKDSPLHF. Filled out from reference TRBV19 and TRBJ1-6, the complete variable domain reads DGGITQSPKYLFRKEGQNVTLSCEQNLNHDAMYWYRQDPGQGLRLIYYSQIVNDFQKGDIAEGYSVSREKKESFPLTVTSAQKNPTAFYLCASSVTGKDSPLHFGNGTRLTVT.

The chain joins TRBV9 to TRBJ2-1; 10 bases fit TRBD2. Trimming took 0 bases from V and 0 from J; bases not matched to a gene: 3. The CDR3 runs 17 residues. Germline V CDR1 and CDR2: SGDLS, YYNGEE. The CDR3 sequence: CASSVGASGSSYNEQFF. The CDR3 DNA reads as TGTGCCAGCAGCGTAGGGGCTAGCGGGAGCTCCTACAATGAGCAGTTCTTC.

The chain has TRBV29-1 and TRBJ1-1, with D uncertain. V lost 4 bases and J 8 bases, leaving 11 bases between the germline ends. CDR3 length equals 11 residues. CDR1 SQVTM and CDR2 ANQGSEA come from the germline V gene. CDR3: CSVVSPEEAFF. The CDR3 bases are TGCAGCGTTGTATCGCCAGAAGAAGCTTTCTTT.

V is TRBV24-1 and J is TRBJ2-1; weak D call: TRBD1 (5 bases). Germline-derived CDR1 and CDR2 are KGHDR and SFDVKD. Trimming took off 12 bases at V and 4 bases at J, with 12 bases between the two ends. This CDR3 is 12 amino acids long. The CDR3 reads CALRQKYNEQFF. The CDR3 DNA sequence: TGTGCCCTGCGACAGAAGTACAATGAGCAGTTCTTC.

Of note for this clone: A junction end diverges from the germline sequence, so it may reflect a read error. The V call is TRBV10-1, the J call TRBJ2-5, with a tentative D call TRBD1 (6 bases). Germline V CDR1 and CDR2: WNHNN, SYGVQD (reference sequence). The CDR3 loop spans 12 amino acids. The CDR3 nucleotides are TGCGCCAGCATGCAGGGGCAAGATACCCAGTACTTC. Protein product: CASMQGQDTQYF.

This clone was seen a single time. The chain carries TRBV2 and TRBJ2-5, with D hard to call. Trimming shortened V by 8 bases and J by 4 bases, and 14 bases separated the two germline ends. The CDR3 is 13 residues long. Germline lookup yields CDR1 SNHLY and CDR2 FYNNEI. The CDR3, as DNA: TGTGCCAGCCGCTGGAGCGTGATAGAGACCCAGTACTTC. It codes for CASRWSVIETQYF. Full variable domain (outside the CDR3, taken from reference TRBV2 and TRBJ2-5): EPEVTQTPSHQVTQMGQEVILRCVPISNHLYFYWYRQILGQKVEFLVSFYNNEISEKSEIFDDQFSVERPDGSNFTLKIRSTKLEDSAMYFCASRWSVIETQYFGPGTRLLVL.

DNA for the CDR3: TGCGCCAGCAGCTTGTCGAGGAGCTCCTACAATGAGCAGTTCTTC. Encoded protein: CASSLSRSSYNEQFF. The V and J genes are TRBV5-1 and TRBJ2-1; D is undetermined. V was pared by 1 base and J by 0 bases, with 8 bases between. Germline V gives CDR1 SGHRS, CDR2 YFSETQ. The CDR3 totals 15 residues.

This clone was counted once. This sequence joins TRBV3-1 (or the pseudogene TRBV3-2) and TRBJ2-2; the match to TRBD2 covers 9 bases. V trimming: 7 bases; J trimming: 7 bases; junction bases outside the gene matches: 13. CDR1 LGHDT and CDR2 YNNKEL come from the germline V gene (reference sequence). The CDR3 spans 16 residues. This CDR3 is CASTDSGLASNGELFF. CDR3 bases: TGTGCCAGCACCGACTCGGGACTAGCTTCGAACGGGGAGCTGTTTTTT.

The V and J genes are TRBV11-2 and TRBJ1-6; D is perhaps TRBD1 (5 bases). Germline CDR1 is SGHAT and CDR2 is FQNNGV. The V and J ends lost 5 bases and 5 bases respectively, with 13 bases between them. This CDR3 spans 15 amino acids. CDR3 nucleotides: TGTGCCAGCAGCCGCCAGGGTCTGGATAATTCACCCCTCCACTTT. Amino acids: CASSRQGLDNSPLHF. The full variable domain, its missing parts supplied by reference TRBV11-2 and TRBJ1-6, is EAGVAQSPRYKIIEKRQSVAFWCNPISGHATLYWYQQILGQGPKLLIQFQNNGVVDDSQLPKDRFSAERLKGVDSTLKIQPAKLEDSAVYLCASSRQGLDNSPLHFGNGTRLTVT.

The J gene is TRBJ1-1, the V gene TRBV29-1; the D gene is possibly TRBD1 (5 bases). V lost 7 bases and J lost 4, with 16 bases in between. Germline V lookup: CDR1 SQVTM, CDR2 ANQGSEA. The CDR3 contains 13 residues. The CDR3 region is CSAVTAGLTEAFF. CDR3 bases: TGCAGCGCTGTGACAGCCGGCCTCACTGAAGCTTTCTTT.

The V and J genes are TRBV5-5 and TRBJ2-7, with 8 bases that match TRBD2. The CDR3 has 14 residues. Trimming at V came to 1 base and at J to 2 bases, leaving 2 bases not matched to a gene. Looked up from germline, CDR1 is SGHKS and CDR2 is YYEKEE (reference sequence). The CDR3 loop reads CASSLTSGAYEQYF. The DNA for the CDR3 is TGTGCCAGCAGCTTGACTAGCGGAGCCTACGAGCAGTACTTC.

The V gene is TRBV7-8, the J gene TRBJ1-5; TRBD1 matches 9 bases. V lost 5 bases and J lost 1; bases outside the gene matches: 9. Germline CDR1 reads SGHVS; CDR2 reads FQNEAQ. The CDR3 runs to 17 residues. CDR3 DNA sequence: TGTGCCAGCAGCCACTCGGGGACAGGGAGCAGCAATCAGCCCCAGCATTTT. It yields the protein CASSHSGTGSSNQPQHF. Full variable domain (missing parts from reference TRBV7-8 and TRBJ1-5): GAGVSQSPRYKVAKRGQDVALRCDPISGHVSLFWYQQALGQGPEFLTYFQNEAQLDKSGLPSDRFFAERPEGSVSTLKIQRTQQEDSAVYLCASSHSGTGSSNQPQHFGDGTRLSIL.

The chain has TRBV19 and TRBJ2-7, with 10 bases that match TRBD1. Germline-derived CDR1 and CDR2 are LNHDA and SQIVND (reference sequence). The CDR3 is 14 amino acids. Trimming cost V 5 bases and J 5 bases; bases outside gene matches: 6. CDR3 region: CASSPEDRGHEQYF. CDR3 sequence (DNA): TGTGCCAGTAGTCCAGAAGACAGGGGGCACGAGCAGTACTTC.